The next 17 T cell receptor beta chains were all read from a single sample in a study of blood T cell repertoires in COVID-19. The method was immunoSEQ multiplex PCR; TCRdb's version includes in-frame clones alone and lacks a portion of them. The table has hundreds of thousands of clones, roughly 82% seen once. The source material was PBMCs or T cells enriched from blood (not recorded which). Receptors were obtained from a woman aged 45-60 years who had recovered from COVID-19.

The chain links TRBV3-1 (or the pseudogene TRBV3-2) to TRBJ1-6; D not certain. This CDR3 is 15 amino acids long. V lost 0 bases, J lost 6 bases, and 9 bases lay in between. Per the germline V gene, CDR1 is LGHDT and CDR2 is YNNKEL (reference sequence). The CDR3 spells CASSQDIPGNSPLHF. CDR3 bases: TGTGCCAGCAGCCAAGATATCCCGGGTAATTCACCCCTCCACTTT.

This clone was seen many times. The chain recombines TRBV5-6 with TRBJ1-2; no firm D call. Germline CDR1 reads SGHDT; CDR2 reads YYEEEE. There are 15 residues in the CDR3. V dropped 1 base and J dropped 8 bases, with 18 bases sitting between them. CDR3 DNA sequence: TGTGCCAGCAGCTTGCGACCCCCGATCTCGGGGGGCTACACCTTC. Protein product: CASSLRPPISGGYTF.

This clone was observed a single time. The gene calls are TRBV28 and TRBJ1-5; 9 nucleotides match TRBD1. The CDR3 length is 14 residues. Germline CDR1 MDHEN, CDR2 SYDVKM. The trim removed 10 bases at V and 1 base at J, leaving 5 bases unmatched. DNA of the CDR3: TGTGCCATCCCGGACAGGGGAAGCAATCAGCCCCAGCATTTT. It encodes CAIPDRGSNQPQHF. Drawing the rest from reference TRBV28 and TRBJ1-5, the complete variable domain is DVKVTQSSRYLVKRTGEKVFLECVQDMDHENMFWYRQDPGLGLRLIYFSYDVKMKEKGDIPEGYSVSREKKERFSLILESASTNQTSMYLCAIPDRGSNQPQHFGDGTRLSIL.

This sequence joins TRBV18 and TRBJ2-5; 9 bases are a match to TRBD2. This CDR3 is built from 18 residues. J was trimmed by 2 bases and V by 6 bases; bases with no gene match: 16. The germline V gene encodes CDR1 KGHSH and CDR2 LQKENI. The CDR3 DNA follows: TGTGCCAGCTCCCCCTTGGTGGCGACGCGGGGGGGACAAGAGACCCAGTACTTC. It encodes CASSPLVATRGGQETQYF.

V is TRBV4-2 and J is TRBJ2-5, with TRBD2 as a possible D gene (6 bases). The CDR3 spans 14 residues. Germline CDR1 reads LGHNA; CDR2 reads YNFKEQ. The V and J ends lost 1 base and 5 bases respectively, with 11 bases between them. The CDR3: CASSQGYGSETQYF. As DNA, the CDR3 is TGTGCCAGCAGCCAAGGCTACGGGAGTGAGACCCAGTACTTC.

The chain has TRBV5-4 and TRBJ2-5, with D maybe TRBD1 (5 bases). Per germline, CDR1 SGHNT and CDR2 YYREEE (reference sequence). The V and J ends lost 6 bases and 5 bases respectively, with 17 bases between them. The CDR3 has 14 amino acids. CDR3 amino acids: CASKAGQGRETQYF. CDR3 sequence (DNA): TGTGCCAGCAAAGCAGGGCAAGGTCGGGAGACCCAGTACTTC.

The chain couples TRBV4-3 to TRBJ2-1; 8 bases align to TRBD2. The CDR3 covers 15 residues. V lost 0 bases to trimming and J lost 12 bases; unmatched junction nucleotides: 10. Germline CDR1 reads LGHNA; CDR2 reads YSLEER. The CDR3 is CASSQDISGGNRQFF. The CDR3 region has the DNA TGCGCCAGCAGCCAAGATATCAGCGGGGGTAATCGGCAGTTCTTC.

The rearrangement uses TRBV9 and TRBJ1-1; no firm D call. Germline V lookup: CDR1 SGDLS, CDR2 YYNGEE. The CDR3 has 14 residues. Trimming shortened V by 0 bases and J by 4 bases, and 10 bases separated the two germline ends. The CDR3 loop reads CASSVVPGGTEAFF. The CDR3 bases are TGTGCCAGCAGCGTAGTCCCGGGTGGCACTGAAGCTTTCTTT.

The chain combines TRBV2 with TRBJ2-5; D not resolved. There are 12 residues in the CDR3. Trimming stripped 0 bases from V and 5 bases from J, with 4 bases between. The germline CDR1 and CDR2 sequences are SNHLY and FYNNEI. The CDR3 protein is CASSEAAETQYF. CDR3 nucleotides: TGTGCCAGCAGTGAAGCAGCGGAGACCCAGTACTTC.

The V and J genes are TRBV4-2 and TRBJ1-3; TRBD1 aligns across 7 bases. The J segment lost 0 bases and the V segment lost 0 bases, leaving 5 bases of the junction unmatched. The CDR3 extends over 17 amino acids. Germline V gene sequence: CDR1 LGHNA, CDR2 YNFKEQ. For the CDR3, the DNA is TGTGCCAGCAGCCAAGATAGGGGGACAGCCTCTGGAAACACCATATATTTT. It translates to CASSQDRGTASGNTIYF.

V is TRBV7-2 and J is TRBJ2-5; possibly TRBD2 for D (6 bases). Looked up from germline, CDR1 is SGHTA and CDR2 is FQGNSA. CDR3 length equals 12 residues. Trimming cost V 5 bases and J 7 bases, with 11 bases left between them. CDR3 sequence: CASSPQGGTQYF. The DNA of the CDR3 is TGTGCCAGCAGCCCGCAGGGAGGGACCCAGTACTTC.

This rearrangement joins TRBV10-3 to TRBJ1-2, with 9 bases matching TRBD1. This CDR3 comprises 14 residues. The V gene's germline CDR1 is ENHRY and CDR2 SYGVKD. V was clipped by 5 bases and J by 4 bases; unmatched bases: 5. This CDR3 is CAISRTGAGYGYTF. In DNA, the CDR3 is TGTGCCATCAGTCGGACAGGGGCGGGCTATGGCTACACCTTC.

A word on this clone: The junction departs from germline at one end; a sequencing error may be responsible. The chain is built from TRBV5-1 and TRBJ2-3, with TRBD2 matching over 8 bases. Germline CDR1 is SGHRS and CDR2 is YFSETQ. CDR3 length: 14 residues. In nucleotides, the CDR3 is TGCGCCAGCAGCTCCTGGACTAGCAAAGATACGCAGTATTTT. Its translation is CASSSWTSKDTQYF.

The chain uses TRBV18 and TRBJ2-3; no reliable D call. The V and J ends lost 1 base and 2 bases respectively, with 7 bases between them. This CDR3 contains 14 residues. Germline CDR1 and CDR2: KGHSH and LQKENI. The CDR3 nucleotides are TGTGCCAGCTCACCACGCCAACACACAGATACGCAGTATTTT. Translated: CASSPRQHTDTQYF. Full variable domain (remainder filled in from reference TRBV18 and TRBJ2-3): NAGVMQNPRHLVRRRGQEARLRCSPMKGHSHVYWYRQLPEEGLKFMVYLQKENIIDESGMPKERFSAEFPKEGPSILRIQQVVRGDSAAYFCASSPRQHTDTQYFGPGTRLTVL.

The V and J genes are TRBV2 and TRBJ1-4; D is perhaps TRBD1 (5 bases). Germline CDR1 and CDR2: SNHLY and FYNNEI. Trimming shortened V by 7 bases and J by 8 bases, and 11 bases separated the two germline ends. This CDR3 has 12 residues. The CDR3 nucleotides are TGTGCCAGCAAACCCCCAGGGGAAAAACTGTTTTTT. It translates to CASKPPGEKLFF.

This clone came up once. This chain connects TRBV5-1 to TRBJ2-3; D uncertain. The CDR3 is 15 amino acids. Germline assignment: CDR1 SGHRS and CDR2 YFSETQ. V was pared by 1 base and J by 2 bases, with 11 bases between. CDR3 region: CASSLTGPTTDTQYF. In DNA, the CDR3 is TGCGCCAGCAGCTTGACTGGGCCGACCACAGATACGCAGTATTTT.

The chain combines TRBV7-9 with TRBJ1-5, with TRBD1 matching 7 bases. Germline V gene data show CDR1 as SEHNR and CDR2 as FQNEAQ (reference sequence). This CDR3 is 16 amino acids long. Trimming removed 5 bases from V and 0 bases from J; junction bases left unmatched: 7. In DNA, the CDR3 is TGTGCCAGCAGCGCACAGGGGACCTATAGCAATCAGCCCCAGCATTTT. Residues: CASSAQGTYSNQPQHF.